This passage covers 5 T cell receptor beta chains from one sample sequenced in a study of blood T cell repertoires in COVID-19. Clones were sequenced by immunoSEQ multiplex PCR, and TCRdb holds only the in-frame ones, with some missing. The table includes a few hundred thousand clones, 80% to 90% detected once. The sample comprised peripheral blood. Source of these receptors: a man aged 45-60 years with acute or convalescent COVID-19.

This rearrangement joins TRBV19 to TRBJ2-5; TRBD1 is a possible D gene (6 bases). CDR3 length: 14 residues. V lost 7 bases and J lost 9, with 21 bases in between. CDR1 LNHDA and CDR2 SQIVND come from the germline V gene (reference sequence). The CDR3 DNA follows: TGTGCCAGTAAAAGCACAGGGCTCCGATCGGCCCAGTACTTC. Protein: CASKSTGLRSAQYF.

The chain joins TRBV19 to TRBJ1-5; 9 bases map to TRBD1. V was pared by 5 bases and J by 5 bases, with 13 bases of the junction left unmatched. Germline CDR1 and CDR2: LNHDA and SQIVND (reference sequence). The CDR3 totals 17 residues. CDR3 DNA: TGTGCCAGTAGTGTACGACAGGGGGTAGGGGTTCATCAGCCCCAGCATTTT. Amino acid sequence: CASSVRQGVGVHQPQHF.

The chain links TRBV19 to TRBJ2-1; 8 nucleotides match TRBD1. Germline V gene data show CDR1 as LNHDA and CDR2 as SQIVND (reference sequence). V was pared by 6 bases and J by 12 bases, with 16 bases of the junction left unmatched. The CDR3 is 15 residues long. The CDR3 DNA is TGTGCCAGTAGGCAGACAGGGGCCCTAAAAGGGGGGCAGTTCTTC. Amino acids: CASRQTGALKGGQFF.

This sequence joins TRBV3-1 (or the pseudogene TRBV3-2) and TRBJ2-1; a weak D match, TRBD1 (7 bases). Germline CDR1 reads LGHDT; CDR2 reads YNNKEL (reference sequence). Between the trimmed V and J ends, which lost 6 bases and 5 bases, there was a span of 20 bases. This CDR3 comprises 16 residues. The CDR3 spells CASSINPGGSNNEQFF. The CDR3 DNA is TGTGCCAGCAGTATTAACCCAGGGGGGTCGAACAATGAGCAGTTCTTC.

V and J are TRBV12-5 and TRBJ1-5; D remains unclear. Germline CDR1 and CDR2: LGHNT and FRNRAP. The length of the CDR3 is 16 residues. V lost 1 base and J lost 1, with 11 bases in between. For the CDR3, the DNA is TGTGCTAGTGGTTTGGGGGCCCTGAGCAGCAATCAGCCCCAGCATTTT. Its protein product is CASGLGALSSNQPQHF.